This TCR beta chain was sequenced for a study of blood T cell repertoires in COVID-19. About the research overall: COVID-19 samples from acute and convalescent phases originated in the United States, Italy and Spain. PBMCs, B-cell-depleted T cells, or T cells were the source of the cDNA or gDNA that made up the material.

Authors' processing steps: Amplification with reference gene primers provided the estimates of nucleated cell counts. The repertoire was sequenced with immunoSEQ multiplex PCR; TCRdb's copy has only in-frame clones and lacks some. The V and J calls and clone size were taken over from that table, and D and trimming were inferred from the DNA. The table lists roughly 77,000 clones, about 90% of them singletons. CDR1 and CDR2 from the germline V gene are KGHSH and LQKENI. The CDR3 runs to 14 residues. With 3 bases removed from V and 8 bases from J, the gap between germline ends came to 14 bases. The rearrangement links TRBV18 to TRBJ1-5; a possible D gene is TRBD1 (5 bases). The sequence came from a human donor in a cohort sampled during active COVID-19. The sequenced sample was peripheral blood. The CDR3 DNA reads TGTGCCAGCTCACCGAGCGGGACGGGGGAGCCCCAGCATTTT. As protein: CASSPSGTGEPQHF.